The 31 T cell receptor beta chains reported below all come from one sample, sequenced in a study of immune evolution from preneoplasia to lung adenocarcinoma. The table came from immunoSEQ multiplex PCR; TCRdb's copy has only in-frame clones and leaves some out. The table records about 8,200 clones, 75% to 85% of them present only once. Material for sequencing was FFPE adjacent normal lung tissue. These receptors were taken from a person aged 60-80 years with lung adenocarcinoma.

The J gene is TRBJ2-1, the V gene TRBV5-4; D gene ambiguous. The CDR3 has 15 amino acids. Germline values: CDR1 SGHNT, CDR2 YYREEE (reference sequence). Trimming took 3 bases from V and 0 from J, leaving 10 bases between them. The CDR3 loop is CASSSGPSSYNEQFF. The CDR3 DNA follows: TGTGCCAGCAGCTCCGGACCGAGCTCCTACAATGAGCAGTTCTTC.

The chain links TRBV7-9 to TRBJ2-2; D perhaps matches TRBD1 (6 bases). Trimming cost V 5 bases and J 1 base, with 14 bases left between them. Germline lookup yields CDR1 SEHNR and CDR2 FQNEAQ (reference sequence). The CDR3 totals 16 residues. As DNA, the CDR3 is TGTGCCAGCAGCATACCGGGACAAAGGAACACCGGGGAGCTGTTTTTT. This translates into CASSIPGQRNTGELFF.

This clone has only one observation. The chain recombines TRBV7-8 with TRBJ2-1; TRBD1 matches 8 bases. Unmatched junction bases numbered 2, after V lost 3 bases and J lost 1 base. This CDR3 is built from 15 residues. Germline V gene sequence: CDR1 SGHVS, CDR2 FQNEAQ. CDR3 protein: CASSFQGASYNEQFF. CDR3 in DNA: TGTGCCAGCAGCTTTCAGGGGGCGTCCTACAATGAGCAGTTCTTC.

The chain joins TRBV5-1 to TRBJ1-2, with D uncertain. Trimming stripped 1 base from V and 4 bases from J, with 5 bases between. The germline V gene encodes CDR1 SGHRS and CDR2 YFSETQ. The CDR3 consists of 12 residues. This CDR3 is CASSLLGYGYTF. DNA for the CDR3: TGCGCCAGCAGCTTGTTAGGCTATGGCTACACCTTC.

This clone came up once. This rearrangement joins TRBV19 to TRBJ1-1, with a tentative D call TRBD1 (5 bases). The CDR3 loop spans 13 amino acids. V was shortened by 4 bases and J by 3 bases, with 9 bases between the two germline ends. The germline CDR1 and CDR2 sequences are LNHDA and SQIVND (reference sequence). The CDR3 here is CASSSVQDTEAFF. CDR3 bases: TGTGCCAGTAGTAGTGTACAGGACACTGAAGCTTTCTTT. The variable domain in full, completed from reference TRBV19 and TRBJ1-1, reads DGGITQSPKYLFRKEGQNVTLSCEQNLNHDAMYWYRQDPGQGLRLIYYSQIVNDFQKGDIAEGYSVSREKKESFPLTVTSAQKNPTAFYLCASSSVQDTEAFFGQGTRLTVV.

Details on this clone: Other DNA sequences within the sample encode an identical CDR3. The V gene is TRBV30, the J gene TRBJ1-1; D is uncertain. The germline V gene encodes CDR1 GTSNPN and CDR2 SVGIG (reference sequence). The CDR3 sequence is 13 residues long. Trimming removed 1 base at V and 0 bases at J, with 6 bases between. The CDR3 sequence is CAWSALMNTEAFF. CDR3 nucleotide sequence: TGTGCCTGGAGTGCCCTCATGAACACTGAAGCTTTCTTT.

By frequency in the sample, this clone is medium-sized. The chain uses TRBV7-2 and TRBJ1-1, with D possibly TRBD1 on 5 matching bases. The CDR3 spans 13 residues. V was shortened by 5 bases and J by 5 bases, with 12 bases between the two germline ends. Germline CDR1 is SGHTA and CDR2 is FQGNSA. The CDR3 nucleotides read TGTGCCAGCAGCAGGGGAAGTCAGACTGAAGCTTTCTTT. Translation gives CASSRGSQTEAFF. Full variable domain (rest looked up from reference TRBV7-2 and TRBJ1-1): GAGVSQSPSNKVTEKGKDVELRCDPISGHTALYWYRQSLGQGLEFLIYFQGNSAPDKSGLPSDRFSAERTGGSVSTLTIQRTQQEDSAVYLCASSRGSQTEAFFGQGTRLTVV.

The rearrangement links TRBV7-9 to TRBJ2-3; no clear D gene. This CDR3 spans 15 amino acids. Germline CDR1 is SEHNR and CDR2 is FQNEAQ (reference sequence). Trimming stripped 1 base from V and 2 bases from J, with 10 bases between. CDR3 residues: CASSLDGGVTDTQYF. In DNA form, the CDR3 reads TGTGCCAGCAGCTTAGATGGCGGAGTCACAGATACGCAGTATTTT.

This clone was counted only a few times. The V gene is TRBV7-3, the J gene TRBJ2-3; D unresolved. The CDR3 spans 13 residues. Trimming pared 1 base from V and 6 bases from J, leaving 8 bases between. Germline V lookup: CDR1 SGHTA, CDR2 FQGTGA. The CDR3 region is CASSLSPADTQYF. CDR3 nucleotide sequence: TGTGCCAGCAGCTTAAGCCCCGCGGATACGCAGTATTTT.

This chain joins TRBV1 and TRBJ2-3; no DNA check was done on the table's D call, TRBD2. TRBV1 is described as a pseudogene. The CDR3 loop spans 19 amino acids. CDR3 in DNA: TGCACCAGCAGCCATAACGAACTAGCGGAGAATCTTAGCACAGATACGCAGTATTTT. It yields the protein CTSSHNELAENLSTDTQYF.

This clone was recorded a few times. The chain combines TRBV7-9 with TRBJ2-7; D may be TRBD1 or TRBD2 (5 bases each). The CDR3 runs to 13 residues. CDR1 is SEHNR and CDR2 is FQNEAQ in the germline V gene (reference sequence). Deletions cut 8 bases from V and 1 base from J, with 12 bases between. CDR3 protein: CASDRGPSYEQYF. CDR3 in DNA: TGTGCCAGCGACAGAGGGCCGTCCTACGAGCAGTACTTC.

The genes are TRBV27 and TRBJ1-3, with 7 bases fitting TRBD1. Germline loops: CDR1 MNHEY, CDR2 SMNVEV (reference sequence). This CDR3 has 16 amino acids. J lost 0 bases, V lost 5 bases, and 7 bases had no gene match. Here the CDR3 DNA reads TGTGCCAGCAGTCCAGGGGGGTTGACCTCTGGAAACACCATATATTTT. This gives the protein CASSPGGLTSGNTIYF.

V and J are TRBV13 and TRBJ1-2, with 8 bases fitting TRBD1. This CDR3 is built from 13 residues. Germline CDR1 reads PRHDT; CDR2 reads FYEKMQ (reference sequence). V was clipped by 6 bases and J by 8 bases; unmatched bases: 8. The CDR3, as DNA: TGTGCCAGCAGTTTCGGACAGGGCCGGGGCTACACCTTC. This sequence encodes CASSFGQGRGYTF.

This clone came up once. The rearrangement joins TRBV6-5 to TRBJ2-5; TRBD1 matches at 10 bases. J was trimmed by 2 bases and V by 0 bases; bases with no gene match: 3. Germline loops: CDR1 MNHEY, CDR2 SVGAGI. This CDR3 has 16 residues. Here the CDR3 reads CASSYSWTGGQETQYF. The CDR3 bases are TGTGCCAGCAGTTACTCATGGACAGGGGGGCAAGAGACCCAGTACTTC.

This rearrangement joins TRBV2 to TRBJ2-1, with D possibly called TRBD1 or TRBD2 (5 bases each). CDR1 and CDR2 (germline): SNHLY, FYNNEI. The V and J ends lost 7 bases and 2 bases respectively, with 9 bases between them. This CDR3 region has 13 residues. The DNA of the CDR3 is TGTGCCAGCAAAGCGGACACCTACAATGAGCAGTTCTTC. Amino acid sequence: CASKADTYNEQFF. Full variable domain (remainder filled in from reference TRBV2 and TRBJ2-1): EPEVTQTPSHQVTQMGQEVILRCVPISNHLYFYWYRQILGQKVEFLVSFYNNEISEKSEIFDDQFSVERPDGSNFTLKIRSTKLEDSAMYFCASKADTYNEQFFGPGTRLTVL.

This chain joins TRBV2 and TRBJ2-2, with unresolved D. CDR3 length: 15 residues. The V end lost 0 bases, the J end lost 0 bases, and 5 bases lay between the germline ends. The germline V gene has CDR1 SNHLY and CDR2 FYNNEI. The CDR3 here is CASSEAIANTGELFF. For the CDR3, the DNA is TGTGCCAGCAGTGAAGCGATAGCGAACACCGGGGAGCTGTTTTTT.

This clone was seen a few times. The CDR3 region has the DNA TGTGCCAGTAGTGGGGGGACTAGCGGGGGAATCGGGGAGCTGTTTTTT. It encodes CASSGGTSGGIGELFF. The chain recombines TRBV19 with TRBJ2-2, with 14 positions matching TRBD2. Germline V gene sequence: CDR1 LNHDA, CDR2 SQIVND (reference sequence). The CDR3 is 16 residues long. With 5 bases clipped from V and 7 bases from J, the junction kept 6 bases outside the gene matches.

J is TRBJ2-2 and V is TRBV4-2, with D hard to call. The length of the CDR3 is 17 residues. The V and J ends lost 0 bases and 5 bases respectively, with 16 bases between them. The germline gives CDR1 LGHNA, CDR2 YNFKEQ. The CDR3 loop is CASSQDWQAADTGELFF. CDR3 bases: TGTGCCAGCAGCCAAGATTGGCAAGCAGCAGATACCGGGGAGCTGTTTTTT.

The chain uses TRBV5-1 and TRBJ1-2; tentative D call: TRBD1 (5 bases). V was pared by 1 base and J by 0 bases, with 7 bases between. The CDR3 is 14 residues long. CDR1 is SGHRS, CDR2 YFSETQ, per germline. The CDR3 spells CASSLSQANYGYTF. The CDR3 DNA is TGCGCCAGCAGCTTGTCACAGGCTAACTATGGCTACACCTTC.

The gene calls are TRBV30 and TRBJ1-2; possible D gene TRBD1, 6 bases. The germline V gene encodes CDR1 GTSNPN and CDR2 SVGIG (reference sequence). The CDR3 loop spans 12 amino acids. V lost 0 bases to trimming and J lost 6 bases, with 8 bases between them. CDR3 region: CAWSVPGDGYTF. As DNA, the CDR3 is TGTGCCTGGAGTGTACCAGGGGATGGCTACACCTTC.

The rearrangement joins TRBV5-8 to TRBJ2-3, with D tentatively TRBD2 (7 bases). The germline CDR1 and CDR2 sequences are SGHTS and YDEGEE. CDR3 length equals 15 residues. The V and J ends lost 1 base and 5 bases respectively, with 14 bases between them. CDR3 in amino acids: CASSLLGGPGDTQYF. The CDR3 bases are TGTGCCAGCAGCTTGCTCGGGGGGCCGGGAGATACGCAGTATTTT.

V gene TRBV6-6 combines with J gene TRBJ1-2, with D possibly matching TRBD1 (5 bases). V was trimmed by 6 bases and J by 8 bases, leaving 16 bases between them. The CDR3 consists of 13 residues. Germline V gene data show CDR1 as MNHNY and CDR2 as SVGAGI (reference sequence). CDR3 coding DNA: TGTGCCAGCAGCCCCTTGTCAGGGACCGGCTACACCTTC. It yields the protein CASSPLSGTGYTF.

CDR3 DNA: TGTGCCAGCGCAGTAGGGGACAGGCCATTGGACGAGCAGTACTTC. Its protein is CASAVGDRPLDEQYF. V is TRBV2 and J is TRBJ2-7; 8 positions agree with TRBD1. The CDR3 consists of 15 residues. The ends lost 8 bases at V and 5 bases at J; junction bases unmatched: 14. Germline lookup yields CDR1 SNHLY and CDR2 FYNNEI.

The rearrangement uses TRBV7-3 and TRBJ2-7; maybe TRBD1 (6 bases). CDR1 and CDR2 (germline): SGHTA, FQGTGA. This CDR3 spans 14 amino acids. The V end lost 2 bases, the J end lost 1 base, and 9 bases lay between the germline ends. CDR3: CASSLGGPSYEQYF. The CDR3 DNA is TGTGCCAGCAGCTTAGGGGGCCCTTCCTACGAGCAGTACTTC.

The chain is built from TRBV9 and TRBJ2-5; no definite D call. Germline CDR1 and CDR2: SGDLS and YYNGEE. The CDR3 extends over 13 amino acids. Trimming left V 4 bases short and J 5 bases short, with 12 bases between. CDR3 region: CASSPPEGETQYF. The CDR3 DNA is TGTGCCAGCAGCCCTCCCGAAGGGGAGACCCAGTACTTC.

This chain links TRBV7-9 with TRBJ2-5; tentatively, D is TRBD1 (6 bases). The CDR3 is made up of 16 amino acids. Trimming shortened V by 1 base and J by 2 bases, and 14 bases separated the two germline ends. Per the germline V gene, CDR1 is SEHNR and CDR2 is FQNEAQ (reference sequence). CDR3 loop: CASSLVGWGLQETQYF. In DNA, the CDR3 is TGTGCCAGCAGCTTAGTCGGATGGGGGCTTCAAGAGACCCAGTACTTC.

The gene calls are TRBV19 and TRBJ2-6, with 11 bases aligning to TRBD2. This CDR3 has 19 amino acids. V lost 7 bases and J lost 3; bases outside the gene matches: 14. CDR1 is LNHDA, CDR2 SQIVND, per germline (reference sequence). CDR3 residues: CASTKTLLAGVSGANVLTF. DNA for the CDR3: TGTGCCAGTACCAAAACGCTACTAGCGGGAGTTAGTGGGGCCAACGTCCTGACTTTC.

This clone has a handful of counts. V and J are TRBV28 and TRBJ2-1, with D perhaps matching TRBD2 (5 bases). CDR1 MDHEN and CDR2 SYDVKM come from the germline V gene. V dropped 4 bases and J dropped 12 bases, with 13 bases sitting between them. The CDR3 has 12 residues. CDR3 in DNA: TGTGCCAGCAGTTCGGACTGGTACGGGCAGTTCTTC. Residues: CASSSDWYGQFF.

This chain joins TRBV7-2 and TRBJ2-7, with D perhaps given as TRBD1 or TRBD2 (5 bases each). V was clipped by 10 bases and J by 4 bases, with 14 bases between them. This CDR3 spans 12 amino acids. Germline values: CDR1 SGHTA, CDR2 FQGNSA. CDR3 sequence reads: CATRGAAYEQYF. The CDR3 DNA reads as TGTGCCACCCGAGGGGCAGCTTACGAGCAGTACTTC.

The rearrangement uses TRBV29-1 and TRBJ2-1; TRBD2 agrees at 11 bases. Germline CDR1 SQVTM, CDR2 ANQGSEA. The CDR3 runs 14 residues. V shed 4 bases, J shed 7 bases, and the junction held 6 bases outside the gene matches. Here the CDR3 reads CSVVFSGRANEQFF. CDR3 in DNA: TGCAGCGTTGTATTTAGCGGGAGGGCGAATGAGCAGTTCTTC.

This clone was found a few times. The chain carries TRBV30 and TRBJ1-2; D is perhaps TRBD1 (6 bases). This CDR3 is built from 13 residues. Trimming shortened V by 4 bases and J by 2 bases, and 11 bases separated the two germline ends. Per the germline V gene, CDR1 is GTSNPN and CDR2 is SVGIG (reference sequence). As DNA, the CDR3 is TGTGCCTGGACCTATGACAGGAACTATGGCTACACCTTC. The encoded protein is CAWTYDRNYGYTF.